The next 9 T cell receptor beta chains were all read from a single sample in a study of early T cells in non-severe SARS-CoV-2 infection. One entry per CDR3 protein results from TCRdb running MiXCR on the 5' RACE reads. Among about 63,000 distinct CDR3 sequences listed, 10% to 15% were seen once. Sequences were obtained from whole blood. Receptors were obtained from an adult who was a healthcare worker with PCR-confirmed SARS-CoV-2 infection or an uninfected control (not recorded which).

The sample holds many counts of this clonotype. The CDR3 protein is CSAPSQGYNSPLHF. The CDR3 DNA sequence: TGCAGTGCTCCCTCACAGGGTTATAATTCACCCCTCCACTTT. The V gene is TRBV20-1, the J gene TRBJ1-6; TRBD1 might be the D (6 bases). CDR3 length: 14 residues. V lost 5 bases to trimming and J lost 4 bases, with 12 bases between them. Germline CDR1 is DFQATT and CDR2 is SNEGSKA (reference sequence).

This clonotype was seen repeatedly, ten times or more. The CDR3 sequence: CASSFEYGRGETQYF. DNA for the CDR3: TGTGCCAGCAGTTTTGAATATGGGCGCGGGGAGACCCAGTACTTC. The chain links TRBV6-5 to TRBJ2-5, with D possibly being TRBD2 (5 bases). This CDR3 region has 15 residues. CDR1 and CDR2 from the germline V gene are MNHEY and SVGAGI. Trimming left V 4 bases short and J 5 bases short, with 17 bases between.

This clonotype has ten or more counts. The V call is TRBV10-3, the J call TRBJ2-5; weak D call: TRBD1 (5 bases). The CDR3 is 16 amino acids. Germline V gene data show CDR1 as ENHRY and CDR2 as SYGVKD. Trimming stripped 2 bases from V and 1 base from J, with 14 bases between. The CDR3 protein is CAISEPTESLQETQYF. DNA of the CDR3: TGTGCCATCAGTGAGCCGACAGAATCCCTCCAAGAGACCCAGTACTTC.

This clonotype was recorded at least ten times. The J gene is TRBJ1-1, the V gene TRBV5-1; D is ambiguous. Trimming took 4 bases from V and 4 from J, leaving 17 bases between them. Germline V gene sequence: CDR1 SGHRS, CDR2 YFSETQ. The CDR3 has 15 residues. This chain's CDR3 is CASSQLSFRSTEAFF. Written as DNA, the CDR3 is TGCGCCAGCAGCCAACTCAGCTTTAGGAGCACTGAAGCTTTCTTT.

There are many counts of this clonotype. The chain joins TRBV4-2 to TRBJ2-4; 8 nucleotides match TRBD2. The CDR3 extends over 13 amino acids. CDR1 and CDR2 from the germline V gene are LGHNA and YNFKEQ. V lost 4 bases to trimming and J lost 8 bases; unmatched junction nucleotides: 4. The CDR3 here is CASSRSGGDIQYF. CDR3 coding DNA: TGTGCCAGCAGCCGATCGGGGGGGGACATTCAGTACTTC.

This clonotype was observed at least ten times. CDR3 amino acids: CATSLSGAQETQYF. In DNA, the CDR3 is TGTGCCACCAGTCTCTCGGGGGCTCAAGAGACCCAGTACTTC. The chain employs TRBV24-1 and TRBJ2-5; D possibly matches TRBD1 or TRBD2 (6 bases each). CDR1 KGHDR and CDR2 SFDVKD come from the germline V gene. Trimming stripped 6 bases from V and 2 bases from J, with 12 bases between. This CDR3 has 14 amino acids.

This clonotype was found many times. CDR3 sequence reads: CASSTQTDTGELFF. DNA for the CDR3: TGTGCCAGTAGTACTCAGACAGATACCGGGGAGCTGTTTTTT. The chain carries TRBV19 and TRBJ2-2; D is possibly TRBD1 (5 bases). Per germline, CDR1 LNHDA and CDR2 SQIVND (reference sequence). This CDR3 is 14 amino acids long. The germline V and J ends were trimmed by 4 bases and 5 bases, with 11 bases remaining between them.

Only a few counts were recorded for this clonotype. DNA for the CDR3: TGTGCCAGCAGTTTAATGGCAGGGGGTCAGCCCCAGCATTTT. Amino acids: CASSLMAGGQPQHF. The gene calls are TRBV12-3 or TRBV12-4 and TRBJ1-5; TRBD1 matches 7 bases. V gave up 2 bases and J gave up 6 bases; unmatched junction bases: 4. There are 14 residues in the CDR3.

This chain connects TRBV29-1 to TRBJ1-2; D unclear. This CDR3 contains 12 residues. Germline-derived CDR1 and CDR2 are SQVTM and ANQGSEA. V gave up 3 bases and J gave up 4 bases, with 9 bases separating them. The CDR3 coding sequence is TGCAGCGTTGATGAGCGGGGCTATGGCTACACCTTC. Its translation is CSVDERGYGYTF. The complete variable domain, with remaining parts taken from reference TRBV29-1 and TRBJ1-2, reads SAVISQKPSRDICQRGTSLTIQCQVDSQVTMMFWYRQQPGQSLTLIATANQGSEATYESGFVIDKFPISRPNLTFSTLTVSNMSPEDSSIYLCSVDERGYGYTFGSGTRLTVV.